Presented here are 23 T cell receptor beta chains from one specimen sequenced in a study of vaccination and CD4 T cells after COVID-19. As to treatment: roughly 10-day PBMC culture with coronavirus spike peptide pools or control peptides (ViraFEST assay). The Oncomine TCR Beta short-read assay was applied to DNA of cultured CD4+ T cells. TCRdb independently ran MiXCR on the PCR reads; one entry per CDR3 protein. The table lists approximately 11,000 distinct CDR3 sequences, 44% of them singletons. These receptors' targets are unknown. The sequencing input was CD4+ T cells from blood, cultured in vitro. The receptors stem from a human donor who had recovered from COVID-19.

By share, this clonotype counts as medium-sized. The chain links TRBV15 to TRBJ1-1; D is unclear. The V and J ends lost 0 bases and 2 bases respectively, with 10 bases between them. Germline lookup yields CDR1 LNHNV and CDR2 YYDKDF (reference sequence). The CDR3 is made up of 15 amino acids. CDR3 nucleotide sequence: TGTGCCACCAGCAGAGAGATTTCGGTTAACACTGAAGCTTTCTTT. Protein product: CATSREISVNTEAFF.

This chain joins TRBV6-1 and TRBJ1-5; D possibly corresponds to TRBD1 (5 bases). The germline V and J ends were trimmed by 1 base and 6 bases, with 22 bases remaining between them. Germline-derived CDR1 and CDR2 are MNHNS and SASEGT. The CDR3 spans 18 residues. CDR3 nucleotides: TGTGCCAGCAGTGAAGGGACGGCCCGCGGGGTAAGGGGTCAGCCCCAGCATTTT. Translation gives CASSEGTARGVRGQPQHF.

The chain couples TRBV6-2 or TRBV6-3 to TRBJ2-7; 14 positions agree with TRBD2. CDR1 is MNHEY and CDR2 is SVGEGT in the germline V gene. V shed 5 bases, J shed 2 bases, and the junction held 2 bases outside the gene matches. The length of the CDR3 is 15 residues. In nucleotides, the CDR3 is TGTGCCAGCAGTACGACTAGCGGGGGGGCCTACGAGCAGTACTTC. It specifies CASSTTSGGAYEQYF.

The chain combines TRBV5-4 with TRBJ2-1; no reliable D call. Germline values: CDR1 SGHNT, CDR2 YYREEE (reference sequence). This CDR3 is 13 amino acids long. V dropped 7 bases and J dropped 2 bases, with 10 bases sitting between them. As DNA, the CDR3 is TGTGCCAGCGGAGTCGATACCTACAATGAGCAGTTCTTC. Protein sequence: CASGVDTYNEQFF. The full variable domain, in which reference TRBV5-4 and TRBJ2-1 provide the parts outside the CDR3, is ETGVTQSPTHLIKTRGQQVTLRCSSQSGHNTVSWYQQALGQGPQFIFQYYREEENGRGNFPPRFSGLQFPNYSSELNVNALELDDSALYLCASGVDTYNEQFFGPGTRLTVL.

The chain uses TRBV5-1 and TRBJ1-6; D remains ambiguous. The CDR3 loop spans 14 amino acids. V lost 1 base and J 7 bases, leaving 9 bases between the germline ends. Germline assignment: CDR1 SGHRS and CDR2 YFSETQ. For the CDR3, the DNA is TGCGCCAGCAGCTTGACAGCGACCAATTCACCCCTCCACTTT. Its translation: CASSLTATNSPLHF.

This clonotype was counted a single time. V and J are TRBV6-1 and TRBJ2-3, with TRBD2 identical over 8 bases. This CDR3 is built from 17 residues. Germline V gives CDR1 MNHNS, CDR2 SASEGT. Germline trimming cut 6 bases from V and 2 bases from J; bases unmatched to any gene: 13. CDR3 in amino acids: CASRPFMAGGYTDTQYF. DNA of the CDR3: TGTGCCAGCAGACCCTTTATGGCGGGGGGATACACAGATACGCAGTATTTT.

This chain links TRBV2 with TRBJ1-2, with 9 positions matching TRBD1. This CDR3 has 14 amino acids. From germline, CDR1 is SNHLY and CDR2 FYNNEI. V lost 6 bases, J lost 7 bases, and 9 bases stayed unmatched. The CDR3 nucleotides read TGTGCCAGCAGACCGGGACAGGGAAGAGGTGGCTACACCTTC. It specifies CASRPGQGRGGYTF.

This chain joins TRBV20-1 and TRBJ2-1; 9 bases agree with TRBD1. The length of the CDR3 is 12 residues. Germline V CDR1 and CDR2: DFQATT, SNEGSKA (reference sequence). V shed 6 bases and J 7 bases; nucleotides not matched to a gene: 4. CDR3: CSAGQGGNEQFF. In DNA form, the CDR3 reads TGCAGTGCGGGACAGGGCGGGAATGAGCAGTTCTTC.

This chain uses TRBV7-2 with TRBJ2-5; 7 positions match TRBD1. The CDR3 has 15 residues. The junction had 11 bases not matched to a gene; V was cut back by 5 bases and J by 5 bases. The germline V gene encodes CDR1 SGHTA and CDR2 FQGNSA. Written as DNA, the CDR3 is TGTGCCAGCAGCATTAACAGGGGCCGTTGGGAGACCCAGTACTTC. This encodes CASSINRGRWETQYF. The full variable domain, completed using reference TRBV7-2 and TRBJ2-5, is GAGVSQSPSNKVTEKGKDVELRCDPISGHTALYWYRQSLGQGLEFLIYFQGNSAPDKSGLPSDRFSAERTGGSVSTLTIQRTQQEDSAVYLCASSINRGRWETQYFGPGTRLLVL.

J is TRBJ1-1 and V is TRBV6-1; perhaps TRBD1 as D (5 bases). V lost 6 bases, J lost 2 bases, and 10 bases lay in between. The germline V gene encodes CDR1 MNHNS and CDR2 SASEGT. The CDR3 length is 13 residues. CDR3 sequence: CASRSDSNTEAFF. CDR3 nucleotide sequence: TGTGCCAGCAGATCAGACAGTAACACTGAAGCTTTCTTT.

There are a few counts of this clonotype. This chain links TRBV19 with TRBJ1-2, with a tentative D call TRBD1 (6 bases). This CDR3 region has 15 residues. The V gene's germline CDR1 is LNHDA and CDR2 SQIVND (reference sequence). With 5 bases removed from V and 3 bases from J, the gap between germline ends came to 16 bases. CDR3 loop: CASSYMARGDYGYTF. CDR3 in DNA: TGTGCCAGTAGTTATATGGCCAGGGGTGACTATGGCTACACCTTC.

The chain combines TRBV20-1 with TRBJ2-2; 9 bases fit TRBD1. The trim removed 6 bases at V and 4 bases at J, leaving 9 bases unmatched. The CDR3 runs 15 residues. The germline V gene encodes CDR1 DFQATT and CDR2 SNEGSKA (reference sequence). CDR3 nucleotide sequence: TGCAGTGCCAGGGACAGGGTGAAGGTCACCGGGGAGCTGTTTTTT. It encodes CSARDRVKVTGELFF.

The V and J genes are TRBV7-2 and TRBJ1-2; D remains unclear. The V gene's germline CDR1 is SGHTA and CDR2 FQGNSA. V lost 0 bases and J lost 6, with 11 bases in between. The CDR3 is 14 amino acids. For the CDR3, the DNA is TGTGCCAGCAGCTTAGCGCTCCAGAGCCATGGCTACACCTTC. Translation gives CASSLALQSHGYTF.

This chain links TRBV20-1 with TRBJ2-1; no clear D gene. Germline lookup yields CDR1 DFQATT and CDR2 SNEGSKA (reference sequence). Trimming cost V 6 bases and J 5 bases, with 17 bases left between them. There are 14 residues in the CDR3. DNA of the CDR3: TGCAGTGCCCCCGTACCACTCAGCAACAATGAGCAGTTCTTC. Its protein product is CSAPVPLSNNEQFF.

The chain uses TRBV29-1 and TRBJ2-7, with D perhaps matching TRBD1 (6 bases). The CDR3 loop spans 15 amino acids. Germline-derived CDR1 and CDR2 are SQVTM and ANQGSEA. V was clipped by 6 bases and J by 3 bases, with 21 bases between them. In DNA, the CDR3 is TGCAGCGTCGCCTCTTCCCCGCAGGGGAGCTACGAGCAGTACTTC. It encodes CSVASSPQGSYEQYF.

The rearrangement uses TRBV27 and TRBJ1-2; possible D gene TRBD1, 5 bases. Trimming took 5 bases from V and 8 from J, leaving 15 bases between them. This CDR3 comprises 13 residues. Germline V CDR1 and CDR2: MNHEY, SMNVEV (reference sequence). CDR3 in DNA: TGTGCCAGCAGTACCCGCCGAACAGGAGGCTACACCTTC. Translating it yields CASSTRRTGGYTF.

V and J are TRBV6-1 and TRBJ2-7; D is unresolved. Germline loops: CDR1 MNHNS, CDR2 SASEGT. The V gene lost 6 bases and the J gene lost 0 bases, with 18 bases spanning the gap. The CDR3 sequence is 16 residues long. The CDR3 nucleotides read TGTGCCAGCAGCGGCCTCGGACGTACTCGCTCCTACGAGCAGTACTTC. This codes for CASSGLGRTRSYEQYF.

This clonotype was detected a few times. The gene calls are TRBV7-2 and TRBJ1-2; D may be TRBD1 (6 bases). The CDR3 covers 17 residues. Germline CDR1 is SGHTA and CDR2 is FQGNSA. The V end lost 2 bases, the J end lost 4 bases, and 20 bases lay between the germline ends. The CDR3 region is CASSLNPTGGGGYGYTF. The CDR3 bases are TGTGCCAGCAGCTTAAATCCTACGGGGGGCGGAGGCTATGGCTACACCTTC.

The chain uses TRBV27 and TRBJ2-7; D remains ambiguous. This CDR3 region has 13 residues. V lost 2 bases and J lost 5, with 10 bases in between. Germline CDR1 is MNHEY and CDR2 is SMNVEV (reference sequence). As DNA, the CDR3 is TGTGCCAGCAGTTTACCCAATTCGGACGAGCAGTACTTC. As protein: CASSLPNSDEQYF.

The CDR3 nucleotides read TGTGCCAGCAGCCAAAGGACGACAGGGTCCTACGAGCAGTACTTC. Amino acid sequence: CASSQRTTGSYEQYF. This chain connects TRBV6-1 to TRBJ2-7, with TRBD1 matching 7 bases. Trimming removed 6 bases from V and 1 base from J; junction bases left unmatched: 9. CDR1 is MNHNS and CDR2 is SASEGT in the germline V gene. The CDR3 has 15 amino acids.

A few counts support this clonotype. The chain employs TRBV20-1 and TRBJ1-5; the D is unclear. From germline, CDR1 is DFQATT and CDR2 SNEGSKA (reference sequence). This CDR3 is 14 amino acids long. V lost 6 bases, J lost 2 bases, and 14 bases lay in between. The CDR3 spells CSAIDLGGNQPQHF. The DNA for the CDR3 is TGCAGTGCGATCGACTTGGGCGGCAATCAGCCCCAGCATTTT.

This clonotype was recorded a few times. The chain employs TRBV19 and TRBJ1-1; no reliable D call. This CDR3 has 15 residues. Germline lookup yields CDR1 LNHDA and CDR2 SQIVND (reference sequence). V was cut by 4 bases and J by 1 base, with 13 bases left in between. The CDR3 bases are TGTGCCAGTAGTACCCTAGATTCGGGGAACACTGAAGCTTTCTTT. Translated: CASSTLDSGNTEAFF.

This clonotype has only a few counts. The chain recombines TRBV11-2 with TRBJ1-6; no clear D gene. This CDR3 contains 16 residues. From germline, CDR1 is SGHAT and CDR2 FQNNGV. V was shortened by 3 bases and J by 7 bases, with 16 bases between the two germline ends. CDR3 sequence: CASSFPWQTRNSPLHF. CDR3 coding DNA: TGTGCCAGCAGCTTCCCCTGGCAGACTAGAAATTCACCCCTCCACTTT.